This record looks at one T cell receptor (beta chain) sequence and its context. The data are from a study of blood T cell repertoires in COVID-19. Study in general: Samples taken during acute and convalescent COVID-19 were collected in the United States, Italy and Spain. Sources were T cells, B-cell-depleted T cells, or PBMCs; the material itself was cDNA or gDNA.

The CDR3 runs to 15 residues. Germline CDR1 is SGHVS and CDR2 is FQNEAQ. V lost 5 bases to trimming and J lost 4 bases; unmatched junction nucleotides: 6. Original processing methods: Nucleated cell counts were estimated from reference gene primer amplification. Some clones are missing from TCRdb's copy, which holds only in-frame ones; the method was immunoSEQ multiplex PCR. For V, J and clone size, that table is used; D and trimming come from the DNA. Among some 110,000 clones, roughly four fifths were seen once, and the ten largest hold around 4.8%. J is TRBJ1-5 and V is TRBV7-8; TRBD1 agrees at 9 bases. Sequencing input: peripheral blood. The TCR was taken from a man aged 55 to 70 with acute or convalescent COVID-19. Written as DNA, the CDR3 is TGTGCCAGCAGCCCTGGGACAGGGAGTAATCAGCCCCAGCATTTT. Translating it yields CASSPGTGSNQPQHF. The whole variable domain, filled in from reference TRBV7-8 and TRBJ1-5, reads GAGVSQSPRYKVAKRGQDVALRCDPISGHVSLFWYQQALGQGPEFLTYFQNEAQLDKSGLPSDRFFAERPEGSVSTLKIQRTQQEDSAVYLCASSPGTGSNQPQHFGDGTRLSIL.